One and the same sample provided the 22 T cell receptor beta chains below, sequenced in a study of blood T cell repertoires in COVID-19. Sequenced by immunoSEQ multiplex PCR; TCRdb stores in-frame clones only, minus some. Altogether a few hundred thousand clones are present, roughly 86% being singletons, with the ten largest covering around 1.5%. The sample taken for sequencing was peripheral blood. The receptors stem from a woman aged 50 to 60 with acute or convalescent COVID-19.

V gene TRBV29-1 combines with J gene TRBJ1-1, with D possibly TRBD1 on 5 matching bases. The germline V gene encodes CDR1 SQVTM and CDR2 ANQGSEA. This CDR3 spans 12 amino acids. The V end lost 4 bases, the J end lost 5 bases, and 11 bases lay between the germline ends. The CDR3 region is CSVARDRTEAFF. CDR3 DNA: TGCAGCGTTGCCAGGGATAGGACTGAAGCTTTCTTT.

J is TRBJ2-7 and V is TRBV6-5; 8 bases are a match to TRBD2. The CDR3 length is 15 residues. Germline loops: CDR1 MNHEY, CDR2 SVGAGI. Germline trimming cut 5 bases from V and 2 bases from J; bases unmatched to any gene: 8. In DNA form, the CDR3 reads TGTGCCAGCAGTCTAGAGACTAGCGCGGCCTACGAGCAGTACTTC. Translating it yields CASSLETSAAYEQYF.

V is TRBV6-1 and J is TRBJ2-5, with D tentatively TRBD2 (6 bases). The V gene's germline CDR1 is MNHNS and CDR2 SASEGT. CDR3 size: 16 residues. Trimming pared 1 base from V and 4 bases from J, leaving 16 bases between. CDR3 residues: CASSEGRGVGGETQYF. DNA for the CDR3: TGTGCCAGCAGTGAAGGACGCGGGGTGGGGGGAGAGACCCAGTACTTC.

The chain recombines TRBV18 with TRBJ2-1; D gene uncertain. V lost 5 bases to trimming and J lost 10 bases, with 18 bases between them. This CDR3 has 14 residues. CDR1 is KGHSH and CDR2 is LQKENI in the germline V gene. The chain's CDR3 is CASSDNFGLNEQFF. Written as DNA, the CDR3 is TGTGCCAGCTCAGACAACTTTGGATTGAACGAGCAGTTCTTC.

The chain carries TRBV19 and TRBJ2-2; 9 nucleotides agree with TRBD1. Germline CDR1 is LNHDA and CDR2 is SQIVND (reference sequence). V shed 8 bases and J 7 bases; nucleotides not matched to a gene: 14. This CDR3 has 16 amino acids. The CDR3 sequence is CASGQGTGRIGGELFF. CDR3 in DNA: TGTGCCAGTGGTCAGGGGACAGGGAGGATAGGCGGGGAGCTGTTTTTT.

The chain employs TRBV7-6 and TRBJ1-5; 9 nucleotides align to TRBD1. In germline, CDR1 is SGHVS, CDR2 FNYEAQ. The CDR3 consists of 15 residues. V gave up 1 base and J gave up 12 bases; unmatched junction bases: 10. CDR3 in amino acids: CASSLESGWDRDQHF. The CDR3 bases are TGTGCCAGCAGCTTAGAAAGTGGATGGGACAGGGACCAGCATTTT.

The chain couples TRBV4-2 to TRBJ1-2, with a tentative D call TRBD1 (6 bases). This CDR3 is built from 14 residues. Germline CDR1 reads LGHNA; CDR2 reads YNFKEQ. The V gene lost 0 bases and the J gene lost 5 bases, with 10 bases spanning the gap. CDR3 in amino acids: CASSQDRGPYGYTF. CDR3 sequence (DNA): TGTGCCAGCAGCCAAGACAGGGGTCCTTATGGCTACACCTTC.

This clone came up a few times. V usage is TRBV30 and J usage is TRBJ1-1; the match to TRBD1 covers 7 bases. The J segment lost 2 bases and the V segment lost 1 base, leaving 7 bases of the junction unmatched. Germline V gene lookup returns CDR1 GTSNPN and CDR2 SVGIG (reference sequence). The CDR3 covers 15 residues. CDR3 sequence reads: CAWSGAGTANTEAFF. CDR3 DNA sequence: TGTGCCTGGAGTGGAGCAGGGACAGCCAACACTGAAGCTTTCTTT.

The sample holds one count of this clone. V and J are TRBV27 and TRBJ2-1, with 9 bases matching TRBD1. Per the germline V gene, CDR1 is MNHEY and CDR2 is SMNVEV (reference sequence). This CDR3 contains 13 residues. After removal of 7 bases from V and 8 bases from J, the junction contained 6 bases not matched to a gene. The CDR3 region has the DNA TGTGCCAGCACCGGGACAGGGAAGGATGAGCAGTTCTTC. This sequence encodes CASTGTGKDEQFF.

This chain joins TRBV10-2 and TRBJ1-1; no clear D. Germline V gives CDR1 WSHSY, CDR2 SAAADI. CDR3 length: 13 amino acids. Trimming removed 2 bases at V and 7 bases at J, with 11 bases between. DNA for the CDR3: TGCGCCAGCAGTGAGGTGGCGACATATGAAGCTTTCTTT. Translated, it gives CASSEVATYEAFF.

As for this clone: Other DNA sequences within the sample encode an identical CDR3. The V call is TRBV18, the J call TRBJ1-5, with D unclear. V was shortened by 4 bases and J by 0 bases, with 7 bases between the two germline ends. The CDR3 runs to 14 residues. The germline gives CDR1 KGHSH, CDR2 LQKENI. CDR3 region: CASSRQDSNQPQHF. The CDR3, as DNA: TGTGCCAGCTCACGTCAGGATAGCAATCAGCCCCAGCATTTT.

The chain recombines TRBV5-1 with TRBJ1-1, with D possibly matching TRBD1 (6 bases). Germline CDR1 reads SGHRS; CDR2 reads YFSETQ. V lost 5 bases and J lost 4, with 6 bases in between. This CDR3 is 11 amino acids long. The CDR3 DNA is TGCGCCAGCAGAGGGGGCACTGAAGCTTTCTTT. Its protein is CASRGGTEAFF.

V gene TRBV7-2 combines with J gene TRBJ2-5; D is ambiguous. Germline CDR1 and CDR2: SGHTA and FQGNSA. Deletions cut 2 bases from V and 7 bases from J, with 11 bases between. The CDR3 consists of 13 residues. The CDR3 DNA reads as TGTGCCAGCAGCTTAATTCGGTCCGGGACCCAGTACTTC. It is translated as CASSLIRSGTQYF. Full variable domain (remainder filled in from reference TRBV7-2 and TRBJ2-5): GAGVSQSPSNKVTEKGKDVELRCDPISGHTALYWYRQSLGQGLEFLIYFQGNSAPDKSGLPSDRFSAERTGGSVSTLTIQRTQQEDSAVYLCASSLIRSGTQYFGPGTRLLVL.

The CDR3: CASSLYQETIYF. As DNA, the CDR3 is TGTGCCAGCAGTTTATATCAGGAAACCATATATTTT. The V gene is TRBV28, the J gene TRBJ1-3; D not resolved. Germline V gene data show CDR1 as MDHEN and CDR2 as SYDVKM. This CDR3 contains 12 residues. V was pared by 1 base and J by 10 bases, with 8 bases between.

This CDR3 reads CASSQEGTGSNNEQFF. CDR3 nucleotides: TGCGCCAGCAGCCAGGAAGGGACAGGGTCCAACAATGAGCAGTTCTTC. The V call is TRBV4-1, the J call TRBJ2-1, with 9 bases lining up with TRBD1. Trimming removed 3 bases from V and 5 bases from J; junction bases left unmatched: 8. This CDR3 has 16 amino acids. CDR1 is MGHRA and CDR2 is YSYEKL in the germline V gene.

The V call is TRBV29-1, the J call TRBJ2-7; 11 bases line up with TRBD1. CDR1 SQVTM and CDR2 ANQGSEA come from the germline V gene. The length of the CDR3 is 14 residues. V shed 6 bases and J 3 bases; nucleotides not matched to a gene: 7. CDR3 sequence (DNA): TGCAGCGTCGCCCCCGGGACAGGGGGCTACGAGCAGTACTTC. Residues: CSVAPGTGGYEQYF.

This rearrangement joins TRBV5-4 to TRBJ1-4; the D gene is possibly TRBD1 (5 bases). Trimming took 0 bases from V and 0 from J, leaving 12 bases between them. CDR1 is SGHNT and CDR2 is YYREEE in the germline V gene (reference sequence). The CDR3 length is 17 residues. The CDR3 nucleotides are TGTGCCAGCAGCTTGGGTGGCAGGGTCTCAACTAATGAAAAACTGTTTTTT. Translation gives CASSLGGRVSTNEKLFF.

The chain uses TRBV7-2 and TRBJ1-1, with TRBD1 matching 7 bases. The V gene end was trimmed by 2 bases and the J gene end by 5 bases; junction bases not matched to a gene: 8. This CDR3 spans 15 amino acids. CDR1 and CDR2 (germline): SGHTA, FQGNSA. The CDR3 coding sequence is TGTGCCAGCAGCTTACTAGGGGGCGCCGGGACTGAAGCTTTCTTT. This sequence encodes CASSLLGGAGTEAFF.

The chain joins TRBV30 to TRBJ2-3; 9 positions match TRBD1. The CDR3 sequence is 16 residues long. V was clipped by 3 bases and J by 3 bases; unmatched bases: 10. Germline CDR1 is GTSNPN and CDR2 is SVGIG (reference sequence). The CDR3 nucleotides are TGTGCCTGGAGGCCCTTCGGACAGGGGAGGACAGATACGCAGTATTTT. The encoded protein is CAWRPFGQGRTDTQYF.

This clone has only a few counts. This chain uses TRBV5-1 with TRBJ1-1; weak D call: TRBD1 (5 bases). The CDR3 totals 16 residues. Trimming left V 4 bases short and J 1 base short, with 17 bases between. Germline V lookup: CDR1 SGHRS, CDR2 YFSETQ. The CDR3 sequence: CASSLGPSTGNTEAFF. The CDR3 DNA reads as TGCGCCAGCAGCCTGGGGCCCTCGACGGGGAACACTGAAGCTTTCTTT.

The rearrangement links TRBV27 to TRBJ2-3; D perhaps matches TRBD2 (5 bases). CDR1 and CDR2 (germline): MNHEY, SMNVEV (reference sequence). The CDR3 consists of 18 residues. Trimming took off 6 bases at V and 5 bases at J, with 27 bases between the two ends. The CDR3 loop is CASSYSGIGSRRVDTQYF. CDR3 in DNA: TGTGCCAGCAGCTACTCCGGGATCGGTTCTAGAAGGGTAGATACGCAGTATTTT.

This clone has just one count. The chain is built from TRBV7-9 and TRBJ1-1; 8 positions match TRBD1. Germline CDR1 is SEHNR and CDR2 is FQNEAQ (reference sequence). The CDR3 length is 15 residues. V trimming: 1 base; J trimming: 5 bases; junction bases outside the gene matches: 6. The CDR3 reads CASSLVGRGRTEAFF. CDR3 nucleotides: TGTGCCAGCAGCTTAGTCGGCAGGGGGCGGACTGAAGCTTTCTTT.